Listed here are 22 T cell receptor beta chains from one sample, sequenced in a study of T-cell reconstitution after alpha-beta-depleted transplantation in children. Molecular barcoding with unique molecular identifiers was used for the TCRbeta library. TCRdb processed the PCR reads anew with MiXCR; each CDR3 protein has one entry. The profile shows 250,000 to 300,000 distinct CDR3 sequences, around a tenth of them singletons. This material consisted of peripheral blood, taken 180 days after TCRalphabeta/CD19-depleted stem cell transplant. The receptors were gathered from a male patient between 2 and 10 years old who had a stem cell transplant for chronic granulomatous disease, so the T cells may come from the graft donor.

This clonotype has just a few counts. One end of the junction does not line up with germline, which may come from a read error. The V call is TRBV20-1, the J call TRBJ1-2; 7 bases map to TRBD1. CDR1 is DFQATT, CDR2 SNEGSKA, per germline (reference sequence). The CDR3 has 16 residues. The CDR3 region is CSARDFYRGVGYGDTF. The DNA for the CDR3 is TGCAGTGCTAGAGATTTTTACAGGGGCGTAGGCTATGGCGACACCTTC.

The chain recombines TRBV12-3 or TRBV12-4 with TRBJ2-3; D might be TRBD2 (6 bases). The CDR3 is made up of 16 amino acids. V was cut by 1 base and J by 2 bases, with 13 bases left in between. CDR3 loop: CASSLGGGMPTDTQYF. CDR3 bases: TGTGCCAGCAGTTTAGGCGGCGGGATGCCCACAGATACGCAGTATTTT.

This clonotype was detected ten times or more. The chain recombines TRBV5-1 with TRBJ2-3; 7 bases are a match to TRBD1. The J segment lost 2 bases and the V segment lost 0 bases, leaving 3 bases of the junction unmatched. Germline CDR1 is SGHRS and CDR2 is YFSETQ. The CDR3 spans 15 residues. The CDR3 DNA reads as TGCGCCAGCAGCTTGGAGGGGGCGGCCACAGATACGCAGTATTTT. It codes for CASSLEGAATDTQYF.

This clonotype came up many times. The V and J genes are TRBV20-1 and TRBJ2-5; D not certain. The CDR3 loop spans 12 amino acids. V was shortened by 5 bases and J by 1 base, with 8 bases between the two germline ends. Germline V CDR1 and CDR2: DFQATT, SNEGSKA (reference sequence). The CDR3 protein is CSARLVQETQYF. The CDR3 DNA is TGCAGTGCTCGACTGGTCCAAGAGACCCAGTACTTC.

This clonotype was recorded many times. The rearrangement links TRBV5-1 to TRBJ1-5, with TRBD1 as a possible D gene (6 bases). CDR1 SGHRS and CDR2 YFSETQ come from the germline V gene. Trimming stripped 2 bases from V and 5 bases from J, with 14 bases between. This CDR3 comprises 15 residues. The CDR3 protein is CASSLQGEAYQPQHF. The CDR3 DNA reads TGCGCCAGCAGCTTACAGGGAGAGGCGTATCAGCCCCAGCATTTT.

In its sample, this clonotype was seen many times. This chain joins TRBV9 and TRBJ1-6; TRBD1 might be the D (6 bases). The CDR3 is made up of 14 amino acids. The V end was cut by 3 bases, the J end by 3 bases, with 7 bases between. Germline V lookup: CDR1 SGDLS, CDR2 YYNGEE. The CDR3: CASSADSYNSPLHF. The CDR3 DNA is TGTGCCAGCAGCGCGGACAGCTATAATTCACCCCTCCACTTT.

This clonotype appeared many times. This sequence joins TRBV10-3 and TRBJ2-6, with 8 positions matching TRBD1. The CDR3 contains 17 residues. Germline loops: CDR1 ENHRY, CDR2 SYGVKD. J lost 3 bases, V lost 3 bases, and 7 bases had no gene match. The CDR3 nucleotides read TGTGCCATCAGTGACCTAAACAGGGGGATTGGGGCCAACGTCCTGACTTTC. Translating it yields CAISDLNRGIGANVLTF.

This clonotype came up many times. The chain combines TRBV28 with TRBJ2-7, with D unclear. Germline CDR1 and CDR2: MDHEN and SYDVKM. V was clipped by 2 bases and J by 3 bases, with 14 bases between them. This CDR3 contains 15 residues. In DNA, the CDR3 is TGTGCCAGCAGTTTAAGGGTGGGATTAGGCTACGAGCAGTACTTC. Translation: CASSLRVGLGYEQYF.

This clonotype was detected ten times or more. V usage is TRBV4-1 and J usage is TRBJ1-4; no firm D call. V lost 0 bases, J lost 11 bases, and 10 bases lay in between. Per germline, CDR1 MGHRA and CDR2 YSYEKL. There are 13 residues in the CDR3. The chain's CDR3 is CASSQEDRLKLFF. CDR3 sequence (DNA): TGCGCCAGCAGCCAAGAGGACCGATTGAAACTGTTTTTT.

This clonotype has at least ten counts. This rearrangement joins TRBV7-9 to TRBJ2-5; D is uncertain. The V gene's germline CDR1 is SEHNR and CDR2 FQNEAQ (reference sequence). The V gene lost 5 bases and the J gene lost 0 bases, with 7 bases spanning the gap. The CDR3 is 13 amino acids. CDR3 in amino acids: CASSGRNQETQYF. The CDR3 DNA sequence: TGTGCCAGCAGCGGTCGGAACCAAGAGACCCAGTACTTC.

The sample holds many counts of this clonotype. The V and J genes are TRBV27 and TRBJ2-5, with D perhaps assigned TRBD1 or TRBD2 (5 bases each). Trimming removed 3 bases at V and 5 bases at J, with 16 bases between. This CDR3 contains 15 residues. Germline V lookup: CDR1 MNHEY, CDR2 SMNVEV (reference sequence). CDR3 bases: TGTGCCAGCAGTTTTTTAGGGGCAGGGAGCGAGACCCAGTACTTC. It encodes CASSFLGAGSETQYF.

In this sample, this clonotype turned up many times. The chain uses TRBV29-1 and TRBJ2-1; 7 bases are shared with TRBD1. CDR1 is SQVTM and CDR2 is ANQGSEA in the germline V gene. V lost 1 base, J lost 3 bases, and 6 bases stayed unmatched. The CDR3 totals 15 residues. The CDR3 sequence: CSVEGRDSVYNEQFF. DNA of the CDR3: TGCAGCGTTGAAGGCCGGGACAGCGTCTACAATGAGCAGTTCTTC.

In this sample, this clonotype turned up many times. Here the CDR3 reads CSVELQEPYEQYF. The CDR3 DNA sequence: TGCAGCGTTGAATTACAGGAACCCTACGAGCAGTACTTC. This sequence joins TRBV29-1 and TRBJ2-7; D is possibly TRBD1 (5 bases). The germline V gene encodes CDR1 SQVTM and CDR2 ANQGSEA. This CDR3 is 13 amino acids long. Trimming shortened V by 2 bases and J by 2 bases, and 10 bases separated the two germline ends.

The rearrangement joins TRBV12-3 or TRBV12-4 to TRBJ1-6, with TRBD1 matching over 8 bases. V was pared by 2 bases and J by 10 bases, with 10 bases of the junction left unmatched. The CDR3 runs 16 residues. The CDR3 sequence is CASSLTATGERSPLHF. The CDR3 DNA follows: TGTGCCAGCAGTTTAACCGCGACAGGGGAGAGATCACCCCTCCACTTT.

The chain has TRBV28 and TRBJ2-2; D might be TRBD2 (6 bases). Germline loops: CDR1 MDHEN, CDR2 SYDVKM. Trimming cost V 11 bases and J 1 base, with 14 bases left between them. The CDR3 has 14 residues. In nucleotides, the CDR3 is TGTGCCGTTGGGAGGATTGGGAACACCGGGGAGCTGTTTTTT. Its protein is CAVGRIGNTGELFF.

This clonotype showed up many times. The chain joins TRBV9 to TRBJ2-7; D perhaps matches TRBD1 (6 bases). Germline CDR1 SGDLS, CDR2 YYNGEE. The ends were cut back, 4 bases at V and 6 bases at J, with 14 bases in the middle. This CDR3 region has 13 residues. CDR3: CASSLYREGEQYF. The CDR3 nucleotides are TGTGCCAGCAGCCTCTACAGGGAAGGCGAGCAGTACTTC.

This clonotype was recorded at least ten times. The rearrangement joins TRBV28 to TRBJ2-5; 7 nucleotides agree with TRBD2. V shed 5 bases, J shed 4 bases, and the junction held 10 bases outside the gene matches. Germline-derived CDR1 and CDR2 are MDHEN and SYDVKM. This CDR3 comprises 15 residues. CDR3 residues: CASSIGRADGETQYF. The DNA for the CDR3 is TGTGCCAGCAGTATTGGGAGGGCCGATGGAGAGACCCAGTACTTC.

This clonotype has a single count. Possible read error: a much larger clone is one base away. The rearrangement joins TRBV10-2 to TRBJ2-1, with D possibly TRBD1 on 6 matching bases. Trimming left V 3 bases short and J 5 bases short, with 23 bases between. The germline V gene has CDR1 WSHSY and CDR2 SAAADI. The CDR3 has 18 amino acids. CDR3 residues: CASSEVGHLNLGNNEQFF. Here the CDR3 DNA reads TGCGCCAGCAGTGAAGTGGGACACCTGAACCTCGGGAACAATGAGCAGTTCTTC.

This clonotype was counted at least ten times. The chain links TRBV12-3 or TRBV12-4 to TRBJ2-3, with 8 bases lining up with TRBD1. V lost 8 bases, J lost 1 base, and 17 bases stayed unmatched. The CDR3 has 18 amino acids. The CDR3 is CASARGAGGALGTDTQYF. CDR3 in DNA: TGTGCCAGCGCACGGGGTGCAGGGGGCGCCTTAGGCACAGATACGCAGTATTTT.

This clonotype was counted at least ten times. This chain joins TRBV30 and TRBJ2-7, with a possible D match to TRBD1 (6 bases). The CDR3 sequence is 12 residues long. Between the trimmed V and J ends, which lost 2 bases and 9 bases, there was a span of 14 bases. Germline V gene data show CDR1 as GTSNPN and CDR2 as SVGIG (reference sequence). The CDR3 DNA reads as TGTGCCTGGAGTCACACAGGGTGGGTGCAGTACTTC. It encodes CAWSHTGWVQYF.

This clonotype has ten or more counts. V is TRBV20-1 and J is TRBJ2-7, with D possibly being TRBD2 (6 bases). Trimming removed 0 bases at V and 2 bases at J, with 17 bases between. The CDR3 has 16 residues. Germline V CDR1 and CDR2: DFQATT, SNEGSKA (reference sequence). CDR3 in DNA: TGCAGTGCTAGAGATTTGTTCGGGAGAGGTACCTACGAGCAGTACTTC. This gives the protein CSARDLFGRGTYEQYF.

The sample holds many counts of this clonotype. This CDR3 is CASSLILLPSYEQYF. Written as DNA, the CDR3 is TGTGCCAGCAGCTTGATTCTCCTTCCATCCTACGAGCAGTACTTC. The chain uses TRBV7-2 and TRBJ2-7; D uncertain. The length of the CDR3 is 15 residues. Trimming pared 3 bases from V and 1 base from J, leaving 13 bases between. Germline V gives CDR1 SGHTA, CDR2 FQGNSA.